Given below is one TCR beta chain in context. Its antigen is not known. Naive CD8 isolation took CD45RO-negative cells positively selected for CCR7 and excluded terminally differentiated effector memory CD45RA+ cells. The study drew its donors from healthy HIV-negative adults without recent acute infections or vaccinations. In germline, CDR1 is SEHNR, CDR2 FQNEAQ (reference sequence). Deletions cut 4 bases from V and 3 bases from J, with 10 bases between. The CDR3 extends over 15 amino acids. Repertoires were generated with immunoSEQ multiplex PCR, while TCRdb's copy carries only in-frame clones and drops some. The sample includes more than 550,000 clones, about 90% of them seen just once. The data derive from a study of shared clonotypes between healthy human individuals. Study outcomes and limitations: Few donors limited the genetic and exposure-history diversity represented. Depth was large, yet rarefaction showed that sorted-subset sequencing was incomplete. When compared with the clonotypes that were shared by all four sorted-subset donors, the non-shared clonotypes turned out to have lower generation probabilities.

This chain links TRBV7-9 with TRBJ2-6, with a tentative D call TRBD2 (5 bases). The receptor was derived from a man in his thirties or forties in good health. The sequenced sample was naive CD8+ T cells sorted from blood. The CDR3 protein is CASSYGRDGANVLTF. The CDR3 region has the DNA TGTGCCAGCAGCTATGGCCGGGATGGGGCCAACGTCCTGACTTTC.